A single sample gave rise to the 11 T cell receptor beta chains below, sequenced in a study of T cell responses to AZD1222 COVID-19 vaccine. This table comes from immunoSEQ multiplex PCR, and its TCRdb copy is limited to in-frame clones, with some not included. Among about 130,000 clones, 90% were seen once, and the ten largest hold 4% to 5.5%. The sequences come from peripheral blood, collected on day 0 of MenACWY control vaccination. These receptors all come from an adult in good health.

This clone was recorded only once. The chain links TRBV27 to TRBJ2-7, with D uncertain. The V gene lost 6 bases and the J gene lost 3 bases, with 6 bases spanning the gap. The CDR3 covers 11 residues. CDR1 and CDR2 from the germline V gene are MNHEY and SMNVEV (reference sequence). In DNA, the CDR3 is TGTGCCAGCAGGACCCGCTACGAGCAGTACTTC. Protein: CASRTRYEQYF.

The chain is built from TRBV6-2 or TRBV6-3 and TRBJ2-1, with D tentatively TRBD1 (5 bases). Looked up from germline, CDR1 is MNHEY and CDR2 is SVGEGT. Between the trimmed V and J ends, which lost 0 bases and 0 bases, there was a span of 12 bases. The length of the CDR3 is 17 residues. DNA for the CDR3: TGTGCCAGCAGTTACTCCAGACAGTTAAGCTCCTACAATGAGCAGTTCTTC. It encodes CASSYSRQLSSYNEQFF.

This sequence joins TRBV6-1 and TRBJ2-4, with D perhaps matching TRBD1 (5 bases). CDR1 and CDR2 from the germline V gene are MNHNS and SASEGT. V was clipped by 0 bases and J by 0 bases, with 12 bases between them. The length of the CDR3 is 17 residues. CDR3 sequence: CASSEALGRSAKNIQYF. The CDR3 DNA is TGTGCCAGCAGTGAAGCGTTGGGGCGTTCAGCCAAAAACATTCAGTACTTC.

The chain is built from TRBV5-1 and TRBJ2-7; 7 bases are a match to TRBD1. This CDR3 region has 14 residues. Germline CDR1 reads SGHRS; CDR2 reads YFSETQ. V lost 4 bases, J lost 4 bases, and 8 bases stayed unmatched. This chain's CDR3 is CASSPRTGGYEQYF. CDR3 nucleotides: TGCGCCAGCAGCCCCCGGACAGGTGGGTACGAGCAGTACTTC.

The chain carries TRBV7-8 and TRBJ1-1, with D perhaps matching TRBD1 (5 bases). CDR1 SGHVS and CDR2 FQNEAQ come from the germline V gene. This CDR3 spans 14 amino acids. V shed 5 bases and J shed 1 base, with 11 bases lying between them. CDR3 DNA: TGTGCCAGCAGCAGGGGATCAGCGAACACTGAAGCTTTCTTT. The encoded protein is CASSRGSANTEAFF. The full variable domain, with the rest looked up from reference TRBV7-8 and TRBJ1-1, is GAGVSQSPRYKVAKRGQDVALRCDPISGHVSLFWYQQALGQGPEFLTYFQNEAQLDKSGLPSDRFFAERPEGSVSTLKIQRTQQEDSAVYLCASSRGSANTEAFFGQGTRLTVV.

This clone came up a few times. The chain uses TRBV2 and TRBJ2-7; 9 bases align to TRBD1. Losses at the gene ends were 10 bases for V and 3 bases for J; bases not matched to a gene: 7. Germline CDR1 reads SNHLY; CDR2 reads FYNNEI. CDR3 length: 13 residues. The CDR3 here is CANLGTGSYEQYF. The CDR3 nucleotides are TGTGCCAACTTAGGGACAGGGAGCTACGAGCAGTACTTC.

The chain uses TRBV19 and TRBJ1-4; weak D call: TRBD1 (5 bases). Deletions cut 2 bases from V and 5 bases from J, with 6 bases between. The CDR3 extends over 13 amino acids. Germline assignment: CDR1 LNHDA and CDR2 SQIVND (reference sequence). CDR3 in amino acids: CASSIPGNEKLFF. For the CDR3, the DNA is TGTGCCAGTAGTATACCAGGGAATGAAAAACTGTTTTTT.

The count of this clone is one. The CDR3 DNA reads TGTGCCAGCAAACAACAGGTTAACTCTGGAAACACCATATATTTT. This gives the protein CASKQQVNSGNTIYF. The V call is TRBV28, the J call TRBJ1-3; TRBD1 might be the D (5 bases). Trimming removed 7 bases at V and 0 bases at J, with 13 bases between. The V gene's germline CDR1 is MDHEN and CDR2 SYDVKM. This CDR3 region has 15 residues.

This chain joins TRBV28 and TRBJ1-1; possibly TRBD1 for D (5 bases). The germline CDR1 and CDR2 sequences are MDHEN and SYDVKM. V lost 3 bases, J lost 0 bases, and 14 bases lay in between. This CDR3 is 16 amino acids long. This CDR3 is CASSLAGGKMNTEAFF. Written as DNA, the CDR3 is TGTGCCAGCAGTTTGGCGGGGGGAAAGATGAACACTGAAGCTTTCTTT.

The J gene is TRBJ1-1, the V gene TRBV11-2, with no clear D. Trimming pared 1 base from V and 1 base from J, leaving 10 bases between. CDR1 SGHAT and CDR2 FQNNGV come from the germline V gene. The CDR3 totals 15 residues. The DNA of the CDR3 is TGTGCCAGCAGCTTAGTGCTTAGGTGGAACACTGAAGCTTTCTTT. The encoded protein is CASSLVLRWNTEAFF.

This clone was found a few times. This chain uses TRBV2 with TRBJ1-2, with a tentative D call TRBD1 (6 bases). The CDR3 contains 17 residues. Looked up from germline, CDR1 is SNHLY and CDR2 is FYNNEI. Trimming took off 3 bases at V and 4 bases at J, with 21 bases between the two ends. The CDR3 reads CASSDGGRDTHVYGYTF. The CDR3 DNA is TGTGCCAGCAGTGACGGAGGAAGGGACACCCATGTCTATGGCTACACCTTC.